This T cell receptor (beta chain) was sequenced during a study of blood T cell repertoires in COVID-19 (TCRdb year 2020). Background for the entire study: Collaborator samples came from the United States, Italy and Spain and covered acute and convalescent phases of COVID-19. Samples were obtained from the ongoing ImmuneRACE study (first 160 participants) and from 950 to 1,500 subjects provided by 6 global collaborators. Nearly every sample came with metadata listing a de-identified subject ID, COVID-19 status, age in years and sex. Deeply sampled blood TCRbeta repertoires from subjects exposed to, actively infected with, or recovered from COVID-19 were included in the dataset. Where HLA class I and class II types were available, the types were taken from metadata supplied by the sample provider, not from assay-based typing. The material from the prospective study consisted of cDNA or gDNA derived from T cells, B-cell-depleted T cells, or PBMCs. A freely available public database, intended as a resource for researchers studying the immune response to SARS-CoV-2, is where the repertoires were released.

The immunoSEQ Assay, a bias-controlled multiplex PCR, was used to amplify TCRbeta CDR3 regions from genomic DNA. Per the original workflow: The number of nucleated cells in each sample was estimated from the amplification of reference gene primers within the assay. Sequence reads were collapsed and filtered to measure the absolute abundance of every unique TCRbeta CDR3 rearrangement. For each sample, productive Simpson clonality was calculated by taking the square root of Simpson's diversity index across productive rearrangements. TCRdb re-hosts the immuneACCESS table, in-frame sequences only. Its copies lack some clones; in the studies checked, an unresolved V gene accounts for under half of them, and the cause for the rest is not known. V and J calls and clone size are copied from that table; D and trimming were computed from the DNA. This sample gives approximately 210,000 clones in total; approximately 88% of them show up just once. Roughly 8.8% of the sample comes from the top ten.

Trimming at the junction amounts to 0 bases on V and 5 bases on J, and the germline ends lie 16 bases apart. For CDR1 and CDR2, the germline V gene (reference sequence) lists GTSNPN and SVGIG. The CDR3 runs 15 amino acids, cysteine and phenylalanine included. Left in the record is the CDR3 DNA by itself, 45 bases read in frame from the first base. Comment on this clone: The antigen it binds to is not known. The input lacks base qualities; no much larger clone sits a single base away.

On the study overall, not on this receptor specifically: How much clinical and demographic metadata was included differed by source and by participant, and the metadata was provided uncurated.

Enrolling through a virtual design, the prospective study's participants ranged in age from roughly 18 to 89 years and lived across approximately 25 United States geographic areas. Cohort assignment in the prospective study relied on participant-reported clinical history from a screening survey and a study questionnaire. ImmuneRACE Cohort 3 recovered participants were defined by two consecutive negative NP/OP PCR tests, healthcare professional clearance, or symptom resolution. Mobile phlebotomists in the prospective study collected whole blood, serum and a nasopharyngeal or oropharyngeal swab from every participant. Participants in the prospective study had the option to provide additional blood draws and questionnaires over a roughly two-month period. Before DNA extraction, prospective study blood samples were shipped either frozen or at room temperature.

Sequenced sample: PBMCs or T cells enriched from blood (not recorded which). This clonotype was obtained from a woman in her late teens or twenties who had recovered from COVID-19. The sequence is built from TRBV30 and TRBJ2-5, and perhaps TRBD2 as D gene, on 6 matching bases. CDR3 sequence: CAWSVPPTSLETQYF. The bases are TGTGCCTGGAGTGTACCCCCGACTAGTTTGGAGACCCAGTACTTC.